What follows are 24 T cell receptor beta chains derived from one specimen sequenced in a study of CD8 T cells in Susac syndrome. RNA, at about 0.45 to 1 ug, was reverse transcribed with random hexamers. One entry per CDR3 protein results from TCRdb running MiXCR on the immunoSEQ multiplex PCR reads. In the table there are approximately 110,000 distinct CDR3 sequences, about 95% of which are singletons. Sequenced input: CD4+ T cells from PBMCs. The receptors here all came from a human donor in good health.

The CDR3 DNA reads as TGTGCCAGCAGTTACAAAAGACAGGGCTACGAGCAGTACTTC. This translates into CASSYKRQGYEQYF. The chain carries TRBV6-5 and TRBJ2-7; 7 nucleotides match TRBD1. Trimming removed 2 bases from V and 3 bases from J; junction bases left unmatched: 4. From germline, CDR1 is MNHEY and CDR2 SVGAGI. This CDR3 is built from 14 residues.

This chain uses TRBV29-1 with TRBJ2-3; 9 bases are shared with TRBD2. This CDR3 comprises 13 residues. With 2 bases clipped from V and 9 bases from J, the junction kept 6 bases outside the gene matches. The germline V gene has CDR1 SQVTM and CDR2 ANQGSEA. CDR3 sequence (DNA): TGCAGCGTTGAAAGACTAGCGGTACTAACGCAGTATTTT. Its protein product is CSVERLAVLTQYF.

The chain recombines TRBV18 with TRBJ2-3, with no clear D. Germline CDR1 reads KGHSH; CDR2 reads LQKENI. The germline V and J ends were trimmed by 3 bases and 0 bases, with 10 bases remaining between them. CDR3 length equals 15 residues. The CDR3 region has the DNA TGTGCCAGCTCACCTGTGGCCGCCAGCACAGATACGCAGTATTTT. This translates into CASSPVAASTDTQYF.

The chain recombines TRBV5-6 with TRBJ2-3, with no clear D. CDR3 length equals 16 residues. From germline, CDR1 is SGHDT and CDR2 YYEEEE. The germline V and J ends were trimmed by 1 base and 2 bases, with 14 bases remaining between them. DNA for the CDR3: TGTGCCAGCAGCTTGTTTATCCTTTCTGACACAGATACGCAGTATTTT. Translation gives CASSLFILSDTDTQYF.

This chain uses TRBV25-1 with TRBJ1-1; TRBD1 aligns across 8 bases. The ends lost 4 bases at V and 11 bases at J; junction bases unmatched: 15. From germline, CDR1 is MGHDK and CDR2 SYGVNS. The CDR3 totals 15 residues. In nucleotides, the CDR3 is TGTGCCAGCAGTGGGACAGGGAGGTTTTACAGGGAGGCTTTCTTT. As protein: CASSGTGRFYREAFF.

V usage is TRBV19 and J usage is TRBJ1-1; D gene uncertain. CDR1 is LNHDA, CDR2 SQIVND, per germline (reference sequence). The CDR3 length is 14 residues. V was trimmed by 8 bases and J by 1 base, leaving 14 bases between them. The CDR3 reads CASSGGSWNTEAFF. The CDR3 DNA sequence: TGTGCCAGTTCGGGAGGGAGCTGGAACACTGAAGCTTTCTTT.

The J gene is TRBJ2-3, the V gene TRBV7-2; D might be TRBD2 (5 bases). The germline V and J ends were trimmed by 5 bases and 8 bases, with 8 bases remaining between them. Germline V lookup: CDR1 SGHTA, CDR2 FQGNSA. This CDR3 contains 11 residues. CDR3 DNA sequence: TGTGCCAGCAGCCCGGGGAGTACGCAGTATTTT. This encodes CASSPGSTQYF.

This chain uses TRBV29-1 with TRBJ2-5; tentative D call: TRBD1 (6 bases). Looked up from germline, CDR1 is SQVTM and CDR2 is ANQGSEA. Trimming stripped 7 bases from V and 3 bases from J, with 15 bases between. This CDR3 has 13 residues. The CDR3 DNA reads as TGCAGCGCCACGCAGCCAGGGGAAGAGACCCAGTACTTC. Amino acid sequence: CSATQPGEETQYF.

The chain carries TRBV12-3 or TRBV12-4 and TRBJ2-1, with D possibly matching TRBD1 (5 bases). Trimming stripped 2 bases from V and 0 bases from J, with 11 bases between. This CDR3 is 16 amino acids long. CDR3 loop: CASSLHRSSSYNEQFF. The CDR3 DNA reads as TGTGCCAGCAGTTTACACAGGTCGAGCTCCTACAATGAGCAGTTCTTC.

The CDR3 sequence: CAWGVRGDTEAFF. The CDR3 bases are TGTGCCTGGGGGGTCAGGGGGGACACTGAAGCTTTCTTT. This rearrangement joins TRBV30 to TRBJ1-1; 7 bases map to TRBD1. The CDR3 has 13 residues. The germline gives CDR1 GTSNPN, CDR2 SVGIG (reference sequence). V gave up 5 bases and J gave up 3 bases; unmatched junction bases: 6.

J is TRBJ2-7 and V is TRBV10-2; D remains unclear. Germline V gives CDR1 WSHSY, CDR2 SAAADI. The CDR3 has 14 amino acids. The V end lost 4 bases, the J end lost 4 bases, and 14 bases lay between the germline ends. The CDR3 DNA sequence: TGCGCCAGCAGTGTCGCAGGAGCTTTATACGAGCAGTACTTC. Its translation is CASSVAGALYEQYF.

The chain links TRBV12-3 or TRBV12-4 to TRBJ2-3; 11 bases are shared with TRBD1. The ends lost 7 bases at V and 2 bases at J; junction bases unmatched: 5. The CDR3 has 15 amino acids. The CDR3 DNA reads TGTGCCAGCACTCGGGGACAGGGGGACACAGATACGCAGTATTTT. Protein: CASTRGQGDTDTQYF.

DNA of the CDR3: TGCAGTGCCTTAGAGGAGGGTCTCGAGCAGTACTTC. Translating it yields CSALEEGLEQYF. The rearrangement uses TRBV20-1 and TRBJ2-7; possible D gene TRBD2, 6 bases. The length of the CDR3 is 12 residues. CDR1 is DFQATT and CDR2 is SNEGSKA in the germline V gene (reference sequence). V lost 6 bases to trimming and J lost 6 bases, with 15 bases between them.

The rearrangement joins TRBV5-1 to TRBJ1-2; TRBD1 matches at 10 bases. Germline V CDR1 and CDR2: SGHRS, YFSETQ. V was pared by 5 bases and J by 3 bases, with 10 bases of the junction left unmatched. The CDR3 spans 16 residues. CDR3 coding DNA: TGCGCCAGCAGACATGGGACAGGGGCAGCAGACTATGGCTACACCTTC. Its protein product is CASRHGTGAADYGYTF.

This clonotype was seen a single time. V and J are TRBV12-3 or TRBV12-4 and TRBJ2-7, with a possible D match to TRBD1 (6 bases). Trimming shortened V by 5 bases and J by 3 bases, and 14 bases separated the two germline ends. CDR3 size: 14 residues. The CDR3 nucleotides are TGTGCCAGCAGTGCCTCCGGGACAAGCTACGAGCAGTACTTC. Translated, it gives CASSASGTSYEQYF.

The rearrangement links TRBV4-3 to TRBJ2-7, with TRBD2 identical over 8 bases. This CDR3 comprises 18 residues. Looked up from germline, CDR1 is LGHNA and CDR2 is YSLEER. With 0 bases clipped from V and 3 bases from J, the junction kept 13 bases outside the gene matches. Here the CDR3 reads CASSQEGEGAGAHYEQYF. Written as DNA, the CDR3 is TGCGCCAGCAGCCAAGAGGGGGAGGGAGCGGGAGCCCACTACGAGCAGTACTTC.

In DNA, the CDR3 is TGTGCCAGCAGCCGACAGGGGGCGGGATACGAGCAGTACTTC. Its translation: CASSRQGAGYEQYF. The gene calls are TRBV27 and TRBJ2-7; TRBD1 matches at 10 bases. Germline V gene sequence: CDR1 MNHEY, CDR2 SMNVEV (reference sequence). There are 14 residues in the CDR3. Trimming cost V 6 bases and J 4 bases; bases outside gene matches: 6.

The V and J genes are TRBV12-3 or TRBV12-4 and TRBJ2-1, with D possibly being TRBD1 or TRBD2 (6 bases each). V was shortened by 7 bases and J by 2 bases, with 12 bases between the two germline ends. CDR3 length equals 14 residues. This chain's CDR3 is CASTLRGPYNEQFF. The CDR3 nucleotides are TGTGCCAGCACTCTCCGGGGGCCCTACAATGAGCAGTTCTTC.

V is TRBV29-1 and J is TRBJ2-7; TRBD2 matches 8 bases. CDR3 length: 13 amino acids. The ends lost 7 bases at V and 4 bases at J; junction bases unmatched: 9. CDR1 is SQVTM, CDR2 ANQGSEA, per germline. The CDR3 loop reads CSDGRASGYEQYF. The CDR3 DNA follows: TGCAGCGACGGGAGGGCGTCGGGGTACGAGCAGTACTTC.

The chain links TRBV15 to TRBJ1-2, with D possibly TRBD1 on 5 matching bases. V was clipped by 1 base and J by 6 bases, with 12 bases between them. This CDR3 is built from 14 residues. Germline V gene data show CDR1 as LNHNV and CDR2 as YYDKDF (reference sequence). The CDR3 here is CATSRAGDRDGYTF. The CDR3 DNA follows: TGTGCCACCAGCAGAGCTGGGGACCGGGATGGCTACACCTTC.

The chain recombines TRBV29-1 with TRBJ2-7; 10 bases map to TRBD2. Germline CDR1 reads SQVTM; CDR2 reads ANQGSEA. J was trimmed by 2 bases and V by 1 base; bases with no gene match: 2. The CDR3 loop spans 14 amino acids. The CDR3, as DNA: TGCAGCGTTGAAGTAGCGGGAGGTCCCTACGAGCAGTACTTC. It specifies CSVEVAGGPYEQYF.

This sequence joins TRBV10-3 and TRBJ2-3; D not certain. The CDR3 has 12 amino acids. CDR1 is ENHRY and CDR2 is SYGVKD in the germline V gene. The V gene lost 4 bases and the J gene lost 3 bases, with 5 bases spanning the gap. CDR3 coding DNA: TGTGCCATCAGTGGGGCAACAGATACGCAGTATTTT. This translates into CAISGATDTQYF.

This chain connects TRBV4-1 to TRBJ2-2; a possible D gene is TRBD1 (5 bases). With 5 bases removed from V and 2 bases from J, the gap between germline ends came to 9 bases. The CDR3 totals 14 residues. The V gene's germline CDR1 is MGHRA and CDR2 YSYEKL. CDR3 in amino acids: CASSSDSNTGELFF. The CDR3 region has the DNA TGCGCCAGCAGCTCCGACAGTAACACCGGGGAGCTGTTTTTT.

V usage is TRBV5-1 and J usage is TRBJ2-3; D might be TRBD2 (6 bases). With 1 base removed from V and 4 bases from J, the gap between germline ends came to 10 bases. The germline gives CDR1 SGHRS, CDR2 YFSETQ. This CDR3 spans 14 amino acids. The CDR3 DNA reads as TGCGCCAGCAGCTTGTTGGGGGGACCAGATACGCAGTATTTT. This sequence encodes CASSLLGGPDTQYF.